A single sample gave rise to the 5 T cell receptor beta chains below, sequenced in a study of regulatory dendritic cells for organ transplantation. Sorted subsets were CFSE-labeled and cultured four to six days with allogeneic dendritic cells. The antigens for these receptors are not known. TCRdb's table, derived via immunoSEQ multiplex PCR, lists solely in-frame clones and lacks some. The table has 20,000 to 25,000 clones, approximately 83% seen once; the top ten hold nearly 0.7%. Sequences were obtained from naive CD4+ T cells from blood cultured with regulatory dendritic cells. Subset indicated: CD45RA+ naive T cells. These receptors were collected from a human donor in good health.

The chain has TRBV7-2 and TRBJ2-1; no reliable D call. Germline lookup yields CDR1 SGHTA and CDR2 FQGNSA. This CDR3 comprises 13 residues. Trimming cost V 0 bases and J 10 bases, with 10 bases left between them. The CDR3 loop reads CASSLATSREQFF. The CDR3 region has the DNA TGTGCCAGCAGCTTAGCGACCAGCCGGGAGCAGTTCTTC.

The rearrangement joins TRBV6-6 to TRBJ1-1; D is possibly TRBD1 (6 bases). V lost 2 bases and J 2 bases, leaving 12 bases between the germline ends. CDR3 length: 15 residues. Germline V gene data show CDR1 as MNHNY and CDR2 as SVGAGI (reference sequence). The chain's CDR3 is CASSYGGQTNTEAFF. The CDR3 DNA sequence: TGTGCCAGCAGTTACGGAGGACAGACTAACACTGAAGCTTTCTTT.

The sample holds one count of this clone. The chain is built from TRBV4-1 and TRBJ2-2, with TRBD1 as a possible D gene (6 bases). The length of the CDR3 is 13 residues. The V end lost 6 bases, the J end lost 11 bases, and 16 bases lay between the germline ends. From germline, CDR1 is MGHRA and CDR2 YSYEKL. CDR3 sequence reads: CASRQIGQTELFF. The CDR3 DNA is TGCGCCAGCAGGCAGATTGGACAGACAGAGCTGTTTTTT.

The chain uses TRBV18 and TRBJ2-5; D is perhaps TRBD1 (6 bases). The length of the CDR3 is 14 residues. The germline V gene encodes CDR1 KGHSH and CDR2 LQKENI. V gave up 2 bases and J gave up 4 bases, with 11 bases separating them. This CDR3 reads CASSPSARGETQYF. CDR3 sequence (DNA): TGTGCCAGCTCACCATCGGCCAGGGGAGAGACCCAGTACTTC.

The V and J genes are TRBV27 and TRBJ1-6, with TRBD1 matching 8 bases. Germline loops: CDR1 MNHEY, CDR2 SMNVEV (reference sequence). The V segment lost 4 bases and the J segment 6 bases; nucleotides outside the gene matches: 5. The CDR3 contains 15 residues. The CDR3 loop reads CASSSRQGSNSPLHF. In DNA form, the CDR3 reads TGTGCCAGCAGTTCTCGACAGGGGAGTAATTCACCCCTCCACTTT.